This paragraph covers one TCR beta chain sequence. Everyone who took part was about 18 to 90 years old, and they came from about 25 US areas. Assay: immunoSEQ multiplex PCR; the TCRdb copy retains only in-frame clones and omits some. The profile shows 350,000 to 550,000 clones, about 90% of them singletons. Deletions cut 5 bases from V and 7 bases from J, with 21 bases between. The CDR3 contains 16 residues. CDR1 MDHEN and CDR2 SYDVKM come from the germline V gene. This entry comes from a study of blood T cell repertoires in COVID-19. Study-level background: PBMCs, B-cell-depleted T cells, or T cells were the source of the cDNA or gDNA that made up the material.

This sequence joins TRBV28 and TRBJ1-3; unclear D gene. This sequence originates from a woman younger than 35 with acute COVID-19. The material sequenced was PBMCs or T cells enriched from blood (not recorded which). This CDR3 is CASSPPRDEGRNTIYF. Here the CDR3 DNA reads TGTGCCAGCAGTCCCCCCCGGGATGAGGGAAGGAACACCATATATTTT.